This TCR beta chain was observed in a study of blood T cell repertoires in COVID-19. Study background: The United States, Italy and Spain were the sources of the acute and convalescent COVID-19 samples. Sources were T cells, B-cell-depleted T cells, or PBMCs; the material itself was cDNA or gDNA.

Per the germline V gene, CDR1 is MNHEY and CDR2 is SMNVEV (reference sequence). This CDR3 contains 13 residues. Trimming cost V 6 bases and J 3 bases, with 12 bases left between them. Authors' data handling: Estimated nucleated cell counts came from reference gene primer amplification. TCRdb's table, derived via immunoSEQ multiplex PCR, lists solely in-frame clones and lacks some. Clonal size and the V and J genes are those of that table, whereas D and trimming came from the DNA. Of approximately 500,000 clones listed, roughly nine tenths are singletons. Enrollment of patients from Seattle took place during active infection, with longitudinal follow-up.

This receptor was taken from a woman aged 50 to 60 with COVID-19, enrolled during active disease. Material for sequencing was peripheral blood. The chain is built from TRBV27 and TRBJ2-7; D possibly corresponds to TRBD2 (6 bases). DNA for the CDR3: TGTGCCAGCAGGGTGTATAGCGGCTACGAGCAGTACTTC. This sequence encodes CASRVYSGYEQYF.